The 30 T cell receptor beta chains below come from one sample, sequenced in a study of blood T cell repertoires in COVID-19. Measured with immunoSEQ multiplex PCR; TCRdb has only the in-frame clones, and not every one. The table records a few hundred thousand clones, more than 75% of them present only once. Sequencing used peripheral blood. The receptors derive from a woman between 45 and 65 years old who had recovered from COVID-19.

This chain uses TRBV19 with TRBJ1-3; D remains ambiguous. Germline lookup yields CDR1 LNHDA and CDR2 SQIVND (reference sequence). The CDR3 contains 17 residues. V gave up 5 bases and J gave up 0 bases, with 17 bases separating them. Here the CDR3 reads CASSPQQNIYSGNTIYF. CDR3 coding DNA: TGTGCCAGTAGTCCCCAACAGAATATCTACTCTGGAAACACCATATATTTT.

V and J are TRBV7-8 and TRBJ2-1; TRBD2 matches 8 bases. Germline V gives CDR1 SGHVS, CDR2 FQNEAQ. The CDR3 covers 16 residues. V lost 1 base, J lost 7 bases, and 9 bases stayed unmatched. The CDR3 sequence: CASSLGTGTRGNEQFF. The CDR3 bases are TGTGCCAGCAGCTTAGGCACCGGGACTAGGGGTAATGAGCAGTTCTTC.

The chain uses TRBV3-1 (or the pseudogene TRBV3-2) and TRBJ2-5, with 10 bases lining up with TRBD2. The CDR3 length is 16 residues. The germline gives CDR1 LGHDT, CDR2 YNNKEL (reference sequence). V gave up 4 bases and J gave up 5 bases; unmatched junction bases: 10. The CDR3: CASSLVAGGLWETQYF. The CDR3 DNA sequence: TGTGCCAGCAGCCTAGTAGCGGGGGGCCTTTGGGAGACCCAGTACTTC.

This chain connects TRBV12-5 to TRBJ1-1, with TRBD1 matching over 7 bases. There are 17 residues in the CDR3. J gave up 5 bases and V 2 bases, and 14 bases lay outside the gene matches. Germline CDR1 and CDR2: LGHNT and FRNRAP. CDR3 coding DNA: TGTGCTAGTGGTTTGTCGGCTTGGGACAGAAGTACTACTGAAGCTTTCTTT. Protein: CASGLSAWDRSTTEAFF.

The gene calls are TRBV10-3 and TRBJ1-2; D may be TRBD1 (6 bases). V lost 10 bases to trimming and J lost 7 bases, with 22 bases between them. Germline V gene lookup returns CDR1 ENHRY and CDR2 SYGVKD. The CDR3 is 14 amino acids. In nucleotides, the CDR3 is TGTGCCACGGCCACGTCCACAGGGAAAGGTGGCTACACCTTC. As protein: CATATSTGKGGYTF.

Turning to this clone: Other DNA sequences in the sample encode the same CDR3. The genes are TRBV6-5 and TRBJ2-5; 8 bases are a match to TRBD1. J lost 4 bases, V lost 6 bases, and 7 bases had no gene match. The CDR3 has 14 amino acids. Germline CDR1 MNHEY, CDR2 SVGAGI. CDR3 DNA sequence: TGTGCCAGCAGGGTTCAGGGGGCAGGAGAGACCCAGTACTTC. This gives the protein CASRVQGAGETQYF.

J is TRBJ2-6 and V is TRBV19; tentative D call: TRBD2 (5 bases). Germline assignment: CDR1 LNHDA and CDR2 SQIVND (reference sequence). Trimming cost V 3 bases and J 4 bases, with 10 bases left between them. CDR3 length: 15 amino acids. The CDR3 nucleotides are TGTGCCAGTAGTATGGAGGTCTCCGGGGCCAACGTCCTGACTTTC. Translating gives CASSMEVSGANVLTF. The full variable domain, in which reference TRBV19 and TRBJ2-6 provide the parts outside the CDR3, is DGGITQSPKYLFRKEGQNVTLSCEQNLNHDAMYWYRQDPGQGLRLIYYSQIVNDFQKGDIAEGYSVSREKKESFPLTVTSAQKNPTAFYLCASSMEVSGANVLTFGAGSRLTVL.

This rearrangement joins TRBV28 to TRBJ2-5, with D possibly being TRBD2 (5 bases). The CDR3 consists of 13 residues. The V gene's germline CDR1 is MDHEN and CDR2 SYDVKM. Trimming removed 2 bases from V and 4 bases from J, with 8 bases in between. The CDR3, as DNA: TGTGCCAGCAGTTTACCGGGGTCAGAGACCCAGTACTTC. Translated, it gives CASSLPGSETQYF.

The V and J genes are TRBV7-2 and TRBJ1-2, with D possibly being TRBD1 (5 bases). With 1 base removed from V and 5 bases from J, the gap between germline ends came to 20 bases. The CDR3 loop spans 17 amino acids. Per germline, CDR1 SGHTA and CDR2 FQGNSA. The CDR3 nucleotides are TGTGCCAGCAGCTTAGATAGCGGGGTAGGGGTAGGGTATGGCTACACCTTC. It specifies CASSLDSGVGVGYGYTF.

The chain joins TRBV11-2 to TRBJ2-3; 11 bases fit TRBD1. The CDR3 extends over 16 amino acids. Trimming took 4 bases from V and 0 from J; bases not matched to a gene: 3. The germline V gene has CDR1 SGHAT and CDR2 FQNNGV. The CDR3 sequence: CASSYGQGASTDTQYF. DNA for the CDR3: TGTGCCAGCAGCTATGGACAGGGGGCTAGCACAGATACGCAGTATTTT.

The chain carries TRBV4-1 and TRBJ2-2; 7 bases agree with TRBD2. V shed 3 bases, J shed 4 bases, and the junction held 2 bases outside the gene matches. The CDR3 is made up of 14 amino acids. Germline V gene data show CDR1 as MGHRA and CDR2 as YSYEKL. The CDR3 DNA is TGCGCCAGCAGCCAGGGGGGGGGCACCGGGGAGCTGTTTTTT. It codes for CASSQGGGTGELFF.

This chain links TRBV20-1 with TRBJ2-7, with D perhaps matching TRBD1 (5 bases). V gave up 6 bases and J gave up 2 bases, with 8 bases separating them. CDR1 and CDR2 (germline): DFQATT, SNEGSKA (reference sequence). The CDR3 has 11 residues. The CDR3 bases are TGCAGTGCCCCCAGGGCCTACGAGCAGTACTTC. The encoded protein is CSAPRAYEQYF.

In this sample, this clone turned up once. The genes are TRBV2 and TRBJ2-7, with D possibly being TRBD2 (6 bases). The germline V and J ends were trimmed by 7 bases and 6 bases, with 16 bases remaining between them. CDR1 and CDR2 (germline): SNHLY, FYNNEI. The CDR3 spans 13 residues. The CDR3 loop is CASKGLRSAEQYF. The CDR3 region has the DNA TGTGCCAGCAAGGGACTTCGTAGCGCCGAGCAGTACTTC.

The CDR3 sequence: CASSLGSNEETQYF. CDR3 DNA sequence: TGCGCCAGCAGCTTGGGCAGTAACGAAGAGACCCAGTACTTC. The chain recombines TRBV5-1 with TRBJ2-5; unclear D gene. This CDR3 has 14 residues. Trimming pared 0 bases from V and 3 bases from J, leaving 9 bases between. Germline V gene lookup returns CDR1 SGHRS and CDR2 YFSETQ. Drawing the rest from reference TRBV5-1 and TRBJ2-5, the complete variable domain is KAGVTQTPRYLIKTRGQQVTLSCSPISGHRSVSWYQQTPGQGLQFLFEYFSETQRNKGNFPGRFSGRQFSNSRSEMNVSTLELGDSALYLCASSLGSNEETQYFGPGTRLLVL.

The V call is TRBV29-1, the J call TRBJ2-2, with TRBD1 as a possible D gene (6 bases). The CDR3 spans 15 residues. V was trimmed by 6 bases and J by 0 bases, leaving 14 bases between them. Germline values: CDR1 SQVTM, CDR2 ANQGSEA. This CDR3 is CSVWAGQPNTGELFF. The CDR3 DNA reads TGCAGCGTCTGGGCTGGACAGCCGAACACCGGGGAGCTGTTTTTT.

This clone is a singleton in its sample. The chain joins TRBV7-9 to TRBJ2-2; no definite D call. The CDR3 spans 14 residues. With 5 bases removed from V and 6 bases from J, the gap between germline ends came to 13 bases. Germline V gene lookup returns CDR1 SEHNR and CDR2 FQNEAQ (reference sequence). The CDR3: CASSAQAVSGELFF. CDR3 nucleotide sequence: TGTGCCAGCAGCGCCCAGGCCGTGTCCGGGGAGCTGTTTTTT. The variable domain in full, completed from reference TRBV7-9 and TRBJ2-2, reads DTGVSQNPRHKITKRGQNVTFRCDPISEHNRLYWYRQTLGQGPEFLTYFQNEAQLEKSRLLSDRFSAERPKGSFSTLEIQRTEQGDSAMYLCASSAQAVSGELFFGEGSRLTVL.

V and J are TRBV30 and TRBJ1-1; D is possibly TRBD1 (5 bases). There are 13 residues in the CDR3. CDR1 and CDR2 from the germline V gene are GTSNPN and SVGIG (reference sequence). V dropped 8 bases and J dropped 6 bases, with 19 bases sitting between them. CDR3 sequence: CALSRGFWAEAFF. The CDR3 DNA reads TGTGCCCTTAGCCGGGGGTTTTGGGCTGAAGCTTTCTTT.

The chain joins TRBV19 to TRBJ1-5; D possibly corresponds to TRBD1 (5 bases). In germline, CDR1 is LNHDA, CDR2 SQIVND (reference sequence). The V end was cut by 6 bases, the J end by 3 bases, with 12 bases between. The CDR3 consists of 14 residues. CDR3 sequence: CASRPGGYNQPQHF. CDR3 nucleotide sequence: TGTGCCAGTAGACCGGGGGGTTACAATCAGCCCCAGCATTTT.

This chain links TRBV7-3 with TRBJ1-6, with D hard to call. The V end was cut by 4 bases, the J end by 6 bases, with 7 bases between. Germline values: CDR1 SGHTA, CDR2 FQGTGA. The CDR3 consists of 13 residues. The CDR3 DNA sequence: TGTGCCAGCAGCTCCCTCTTTAATTCACCCCTCCACTTT. This encodes CASSSLFNSPLHF. Full variable domain (missing parts from reference TRBV7-3 and TRBJ1-6): GAGVSQTPSNKVTEKGKYVELRCDPISGHTALYWYRQSLGQGPEFLIYFQGTGAADDSGLPNDRFFAVRPEGSVSTLKIQRTERGDSAVYLCASSSLFNSPLHFGNGTRLTVT.

The CDR3 loop is CASSLYTDTQYF. CDR3 sequence (DNA): TGTGCCAGCAGCCTTTACACAGATACGCAGTATTTT. The rearrangement links TRBV14 to TRBJ2-3; D is unresolved. The germline V gene has CDR1 SGHDN and CDR2 FVKESK. The CDR3 contains 12 residues. V lost 4 bases, J lost 2 bases, and 4 bases lay in between.

The rearrangement links TRBV3-1 (or the pseudogene TRBV3-2) to TRBJ1-5; TRBD1 agrees at 9 bases. This CDR3 has 14 residues. V trimming: 4 bases; J trimming: 4 bases; junction bases outside the gene matches: 2. Looked up from germline, CDR1 is LGHDT and CDR2 is YNNKEL (reference sequence). The chain's CDR3 is CASSRGQGNQPQHF. In DNA, the CDR3 is TGTGCCAGCAGCCGTGGACAGGGGAATCAGCCCCAGCATTTT.

J is TRBJ2-7 and V is TRBV28; 9 nucleotides agree with TRBD1. CDR1 is MDHEN, CDR2 SYDVKM, per germline. The CDR3 is made up of 15 amino acids. Trimming removed 5 bases from V and 5 bases from J; junction bases left unmatched: 10. The CDR3 is CASSAFPGQGHEQYF. CDR3 in DNA: TGTGCCAGCAGTGCCTTCCCGGGACAGGGCCACGAGCAGTACTTC.

This clone was counted only a few times. V is TRBV5-1 and J is TRBJ2-1, with D perhaps TRBD2 (6 bases). Trimming took off 1 base at V and 9 bases at J, with 14 bases between the two ends. The CDR3 is 14 amino acids. In germline, CDR1 is SGHRS, CDR2 YFSETQ. DNA for the CDR3: TGCGCCAGCAGCTTGAGGCGGGATAACGGTGAGCAGTTCTTC. Its protein is CASSLRRDNGEQFF.

This rearrangement joins TRBV5-5 to TRBJ1-5, with 10 bases aligning to TRBD1. J lost 6 bases, V lost 4 bases, and 10 bases had no gene match. CDR1 SGHKS and CDR2 YYEKEE come from the germline V gene (reference sequence). The CDR3 loop spans 16 amino acids. As DNA, the CDR3 is TGTGCCAGCAGCACCGGGACAGGGGATAGTGGTCAGCCCCAGCATTTT. Protein: CASSTGTGDSGQPQHF.

This sequence joins TRBV7-2 and TRBJ1-1, with D unclear. Per germline, CDR1 SGHTA and CDR2 FQGNSA. The V gene lost 0 bases and the J gene lost 0 bases, with 14 bases spanning the gap. This CDR3 is 17 amino acids long. CDR3 residues: CASSLAEPRLLNTEAFF. The DNA for the CDR3 is TGTGCCAGCAGCTTAGCTGAGCCGAGATTATTGAACACTGAAGCTTTCTTT. Together with reference TRBV7-2 and TRBJ1-1, the CDR3 gives the full variable domain: GAGVSQSPSNKVTEKGKDVELRCDPISGHTALYWYRQSLGQGLEFLIYFQGNSAPDKSGLPSDRFSAERTGGSVSTLTIQRTQQEDSAVYLCASSLAEPRLLNTEAFFGQGTRLTVV.

V usage is TRBV5-5 and J usage is TRBJ2-7; no clear D. Between the trimmed V and J ends, which lost 4 bases and 8 bases, there was a span of 13 bases. This CDR3 has 12 residues. Germline V lookup: CDR1 SGHKS, CDR2 YYEKEE (reference sequence). Written as DNA, the CDR3 is TGTGCCAGCAGCCAAGAACGTAGTCAGCAGTACTTC. Protein sequence: CASSQERSQQYF. The full variable domain, with the rest looked up from reference TRBV5-5 and TRBJ2-7, is DAGVTQSPTHLIKTRGQQVTLRCSPISGHKSVSWYQQVLGQGPQFIFQYYEKEERGRGNFPDRFSARQFPNYSSELNVNALLLGDSALYLCASSQERSQQYFGPGTRLTVT.

The V gene is TRBV13, the J gene TRBJ2-7; 7 nucleotides line up with TRBD2. The CDR3 has 15 amino acids. V was pared by 5 bases and J by 2 bases, with 9 bases of the junction left unmatched. The germline V gene has CDR1 PRHDT and CDR2 FYEKMQ (reference sequence). In DNA, the CDR3 is TGTGCCAGCAGCCACACGACTAGCTCGACCTACGAGCAGTACTTC. Encoded protein: CASSHTTSSTYEQYF.

This chain links TRBV19 with TRBJ1-1; 10 nucleotides agree with TRBD1. Germline V gene data show CDR1 as LNHDA and CDR2 as SQIVND (reference sequence). Trimming at V came to 5 bases and at J to 4 bases, leaving 13 bases not matched to a gene. CDR3 size: 17 residues. The CDR3 sequence: CASSSSGQGRSSTEAFF. The CDR3 nucleotides are TGTGCCAGTAGTTCTTCGGGACAGGGGCGGTCAAGCACTGAAGCTTTCTTT.

This chain links TRBV7-6 with TRBJ2-3, with 11 bases that match TRBD1. Germline trimming cut 0 bases from V and 4 bases from J; bases unmatched to any gene: 3. Germline V gene data show CDR1 as SGHVS and CDR2 as FNYEAQ. This CDR3 has 16 amino acids. The CDR3 loop reads CASSLAGTGGSDTQYF. CDR3 nucleotides: TGTGCCAGCAGCTTAGCTGGGACAGGGGGTTCAGATACGCAGTATTTT.

The CDR3 DNA reads as TGCGCCAGCAGCCAGTTAGGCGGGTCTTTTTGGGAGCAGTTCTTC. Encoded protein: CASSQLGGSFWEQFF. The chain employs TRBV4-3 and TRBJ2-1; tentatively, D is TRBD2 (5 bases). Per germline, CDR1 LGHNA and CDR2 YSLEER. The CDR3 is 15 residues long. Trimming pared 3 bases from V and 10 bases from J, leaving 19 bases between.